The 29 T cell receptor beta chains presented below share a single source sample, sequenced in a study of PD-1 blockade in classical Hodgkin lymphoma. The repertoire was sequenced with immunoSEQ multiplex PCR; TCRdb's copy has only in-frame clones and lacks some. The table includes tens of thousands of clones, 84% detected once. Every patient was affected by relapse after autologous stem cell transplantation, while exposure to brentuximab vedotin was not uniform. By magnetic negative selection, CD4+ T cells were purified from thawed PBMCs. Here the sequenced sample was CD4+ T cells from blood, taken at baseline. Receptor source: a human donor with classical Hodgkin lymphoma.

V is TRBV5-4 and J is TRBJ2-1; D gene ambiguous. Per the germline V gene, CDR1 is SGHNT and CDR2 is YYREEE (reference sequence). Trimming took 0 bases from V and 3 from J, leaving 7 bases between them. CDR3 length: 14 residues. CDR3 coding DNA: TGTGCCAGCAGCTTGGGTAGGTTCTACAATGAGCAGTTCTTC. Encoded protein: CASSLGRFYNEQFF.

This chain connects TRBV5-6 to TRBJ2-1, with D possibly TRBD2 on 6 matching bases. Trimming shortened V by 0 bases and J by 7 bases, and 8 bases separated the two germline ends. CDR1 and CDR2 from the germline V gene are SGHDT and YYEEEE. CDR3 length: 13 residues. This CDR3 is CASSLDAGNEQFF. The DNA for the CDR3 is TGTGCCAGCAGCTTGGATGCGGGGAATGAGCAGTTCTTC.

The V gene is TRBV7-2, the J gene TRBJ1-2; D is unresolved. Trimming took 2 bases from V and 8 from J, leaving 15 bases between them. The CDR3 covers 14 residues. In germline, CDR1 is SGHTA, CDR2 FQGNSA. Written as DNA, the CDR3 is TGTGCCAGCAGCTTAATGAGGGAAATTTGGGGCTACACCTTC. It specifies CASSLMREIWGYTF.

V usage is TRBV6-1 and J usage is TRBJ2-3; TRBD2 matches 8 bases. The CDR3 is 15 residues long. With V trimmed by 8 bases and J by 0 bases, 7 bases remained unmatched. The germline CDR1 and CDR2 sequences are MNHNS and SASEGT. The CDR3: CASCITGGSTDTQYF. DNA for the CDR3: TGTGCCAGCTGCATAACGGGGGGGAGCACAGATACGCAGTATTTT.

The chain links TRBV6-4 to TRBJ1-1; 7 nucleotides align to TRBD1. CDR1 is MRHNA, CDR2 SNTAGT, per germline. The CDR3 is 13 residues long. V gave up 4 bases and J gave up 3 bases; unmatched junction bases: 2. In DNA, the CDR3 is TGTGCCAGCAGTGTCAGGGGGGACACTGAAGCTTTCTTT. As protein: CASSVRGDTEAFF.

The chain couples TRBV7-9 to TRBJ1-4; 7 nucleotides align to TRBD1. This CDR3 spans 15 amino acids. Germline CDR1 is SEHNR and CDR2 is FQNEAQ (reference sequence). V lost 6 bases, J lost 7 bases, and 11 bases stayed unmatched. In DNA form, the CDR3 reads TGTGCCAGCAGACCCCAGGGGGTCGGGATTGAAAAACTGTTTTTT. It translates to CASRPQGVGIEKLFF.

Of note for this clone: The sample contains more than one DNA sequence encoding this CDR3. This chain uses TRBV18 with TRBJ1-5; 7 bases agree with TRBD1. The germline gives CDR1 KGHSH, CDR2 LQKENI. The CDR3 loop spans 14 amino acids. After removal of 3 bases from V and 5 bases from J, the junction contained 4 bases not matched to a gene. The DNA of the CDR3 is TGTGCCAGCTCACCTCGACAGGGTGATCAGCCCCAGCATTTT. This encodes CASSPRQGDQPQHF.

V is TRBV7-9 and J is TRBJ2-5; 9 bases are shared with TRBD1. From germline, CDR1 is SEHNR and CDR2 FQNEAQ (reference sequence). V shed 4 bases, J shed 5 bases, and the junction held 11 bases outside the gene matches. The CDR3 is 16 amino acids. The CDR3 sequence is CASSSVSGQGGETQYF. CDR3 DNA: TGTGCCAGCAGCTCAGTCTCGGGACAGGGAGGGGAGACCCAGTACTTC.

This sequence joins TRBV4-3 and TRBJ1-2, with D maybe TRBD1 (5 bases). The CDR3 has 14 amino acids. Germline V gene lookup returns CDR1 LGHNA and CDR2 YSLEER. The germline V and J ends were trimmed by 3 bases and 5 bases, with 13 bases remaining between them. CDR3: CASSQDNDLYGYTF. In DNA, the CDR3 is TGCGCCAGCAGCCAGGACAACGATTTATATGGCTACACCTTC.

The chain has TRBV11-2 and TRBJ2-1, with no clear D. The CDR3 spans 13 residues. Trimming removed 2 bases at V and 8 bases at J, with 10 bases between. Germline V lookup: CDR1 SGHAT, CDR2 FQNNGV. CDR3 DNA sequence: TGTGCCAGCAGCTTATTAACCTTGGATGAGCAGTTCTTC. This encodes CASSLLTLDEQFF.

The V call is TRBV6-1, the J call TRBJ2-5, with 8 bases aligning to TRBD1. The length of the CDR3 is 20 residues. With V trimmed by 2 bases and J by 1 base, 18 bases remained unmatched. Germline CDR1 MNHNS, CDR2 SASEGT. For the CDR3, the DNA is TGTGCCAGCAGTGAATTCCCTAGCAGGGGGCCAAAGTCAGGCCAAGAGACCCAGTACTTC. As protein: CASSEFPSRGPKSGQETQYF.

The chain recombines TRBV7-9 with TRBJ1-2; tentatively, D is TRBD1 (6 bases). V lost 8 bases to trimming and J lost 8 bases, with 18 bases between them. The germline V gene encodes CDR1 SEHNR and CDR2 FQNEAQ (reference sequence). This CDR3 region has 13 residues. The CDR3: CASRRDKTGGYTF. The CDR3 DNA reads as TGTGCCAGCCGACGGGACAAAACTGGAGGCTACACCTTC.

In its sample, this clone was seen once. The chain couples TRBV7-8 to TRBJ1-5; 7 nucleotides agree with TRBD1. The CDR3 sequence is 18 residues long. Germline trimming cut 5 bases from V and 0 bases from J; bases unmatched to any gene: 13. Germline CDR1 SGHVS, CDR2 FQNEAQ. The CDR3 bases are TGTGCCAGCAGCCCTTCTGGGACAGAGATTTATAGCAATCAGCCCCAGCATTTT. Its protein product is CASSPSGTEIYSNQPQHF. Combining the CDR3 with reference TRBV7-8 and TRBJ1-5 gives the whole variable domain GAGVSQSPRYKVAKRGQDVALRCDPISGHVSLFWYQQALGQGPEFLTYFQNEAQLDKSGLPSDRFFAERPEGSVSTLKIQRTQQEDSAVYLCASSPSGTEIYSNQPQHFGDGTRLSIL.

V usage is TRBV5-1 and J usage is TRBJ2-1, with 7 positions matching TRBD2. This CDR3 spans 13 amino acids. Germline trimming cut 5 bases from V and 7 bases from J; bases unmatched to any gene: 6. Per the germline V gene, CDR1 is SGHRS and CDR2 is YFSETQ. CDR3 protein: CASSSLGGNEQFF. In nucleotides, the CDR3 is TGCGCCAGCAGTTCCCTGGGGGGGAATGAGCAGTTCTTC.

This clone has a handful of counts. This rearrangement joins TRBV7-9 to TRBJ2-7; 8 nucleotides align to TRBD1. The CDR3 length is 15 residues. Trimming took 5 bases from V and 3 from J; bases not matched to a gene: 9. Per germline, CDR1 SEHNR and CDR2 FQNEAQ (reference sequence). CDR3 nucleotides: TGTGCCAGCAGCGCCGACAGGGGAACGGGCTACGAGCAGTACTTC. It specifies CASSADRGTGYEQYF.

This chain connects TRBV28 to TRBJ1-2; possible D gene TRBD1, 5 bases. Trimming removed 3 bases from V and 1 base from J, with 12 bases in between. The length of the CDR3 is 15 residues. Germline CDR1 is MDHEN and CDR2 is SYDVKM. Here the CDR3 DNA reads TGTGCCAGCAGTTTGTGGGGGGGAGGTAACTATGGCTACACCTTC. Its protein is CASSLWGGGNYGYTF.

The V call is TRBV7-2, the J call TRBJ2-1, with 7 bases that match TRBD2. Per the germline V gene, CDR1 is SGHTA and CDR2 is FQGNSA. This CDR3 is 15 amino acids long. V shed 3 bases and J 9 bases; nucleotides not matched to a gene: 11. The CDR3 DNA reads TGTGCCAGCAGCTTTTCGTTAGCGGGTGTTTCTGAGCAGTTCTTC. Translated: CASSFSLAGVSEQFF.

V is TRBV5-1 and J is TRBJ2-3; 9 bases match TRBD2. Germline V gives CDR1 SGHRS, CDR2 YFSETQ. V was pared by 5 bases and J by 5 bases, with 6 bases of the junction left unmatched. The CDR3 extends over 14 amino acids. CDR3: CASSDAAGGDTQYF. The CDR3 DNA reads TGCGCCAGCAGTGACGCAGCGGGGGGAGATACGCAGTATTTT.

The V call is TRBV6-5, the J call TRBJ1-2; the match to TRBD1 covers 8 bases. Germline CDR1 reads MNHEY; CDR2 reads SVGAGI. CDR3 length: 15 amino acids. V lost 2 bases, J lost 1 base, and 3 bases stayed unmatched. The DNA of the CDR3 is TGTGCCAGCAGTTACGGGACAGGAGTTAACTATGGCTACACCTTC. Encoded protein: CASSYGTGVNYGYTF.

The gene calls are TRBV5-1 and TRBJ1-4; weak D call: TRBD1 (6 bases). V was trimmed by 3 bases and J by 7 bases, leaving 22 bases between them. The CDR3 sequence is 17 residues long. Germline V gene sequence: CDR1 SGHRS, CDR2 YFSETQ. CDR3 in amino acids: CASSSPLGDQGGEKLFF. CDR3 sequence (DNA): TGCGCCAGCAGCTCCCCTCTAGGGGACCAAGGGGGTGAAAAACTGTTTTTT. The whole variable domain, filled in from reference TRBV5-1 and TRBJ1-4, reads KAGVTQTPRYLIKTRGQQVTLSCSPISGHRSVSWYQQTPGQGLQFLFEYFSETQRNKGNFPGRFSGRQFSNSRSEMNVSTLELGDSALYLCASSSPLGDQGGEKLFFGSGTQLSVL.

The CDR3 DNA sequence: TGTGCCAGCAGTTACACAACAGGGGACCAGCCCCAGCATTTT. It encodes CASSYTTGDQPQHF. V and J are TRBV6-6 and TRBJ1-5; TRBD1 agrees at 7 bases. Germline CDR1 reads MNHNY; CDR2 reads SVGAGI (reference sequence). Trimming removed 2 bases from V and 7 bases from J; junction bases left unmatched: 5. This CDR3 has 14 residues.

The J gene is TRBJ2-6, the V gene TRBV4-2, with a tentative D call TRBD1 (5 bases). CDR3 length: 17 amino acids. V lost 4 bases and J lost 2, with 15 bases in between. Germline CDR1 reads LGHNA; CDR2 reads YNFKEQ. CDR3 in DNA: TGTGCCAGCAGCCGACACACTGACAGTACTGGGGCCAACGTCCTGACTTTC. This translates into CASSRHTDSTGANVLTF.

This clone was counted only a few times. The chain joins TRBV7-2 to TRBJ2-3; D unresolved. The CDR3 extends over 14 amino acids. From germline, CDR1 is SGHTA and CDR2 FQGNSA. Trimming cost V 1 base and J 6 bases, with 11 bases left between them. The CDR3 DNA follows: TGTGCCAGCAGCTTAGTTTACGGCCCCGATACGCAGTATTTT. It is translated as CASSLVYGPDTQYF. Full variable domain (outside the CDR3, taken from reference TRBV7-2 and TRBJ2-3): GAGVSQSPSNKVTEKGKDVELRCDPISGHTALYWYRQSLGQGLEFLIYFQGNSAPDKSGLPSDRFSAERTGGSVSTLTIQRTQQEDSAVYLCASSLVYGPDTQYFGPGTRLTVL.

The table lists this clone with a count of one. The chain's CDR3 is CASSSRTAVEQFF. CDR3 nucleotide sequence: TGTGCCAGCAGCTCCCGGACCGCAGTTGAGCAGTTCTTC. The V and J genes are TRBV7-8 and TRBJ2-1; D ambiguous. Germline assignment: CDR1 SGHVS and CDR2 FQNEAQ. With 4 bases removed from V and 9 bases from J, the gap between germline ends came to 13 bases. This CDR3 has 13 residues. The variable domain in full, completed from reference TRBV7-8 and TRBJ2-1, reads GAGVSQSPRYKVAKRGQDVALRCDPISGHVSLFWYQQALGQGPEFLTYFQNEAQLDKSGLPSDRFFAERPEGSVSTLKIQRTQQEDSAVYLCASSSRTAVEQFFGPGTRLTVL.

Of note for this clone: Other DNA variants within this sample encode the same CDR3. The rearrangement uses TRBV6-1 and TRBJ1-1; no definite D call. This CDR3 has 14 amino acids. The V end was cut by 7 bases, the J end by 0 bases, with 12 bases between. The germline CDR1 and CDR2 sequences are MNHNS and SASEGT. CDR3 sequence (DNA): TGTGCCAGCACCCCCGCCCCCCTGAACACTGAAGCTTTCTTT. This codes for CASTPAPLNTEAFF.

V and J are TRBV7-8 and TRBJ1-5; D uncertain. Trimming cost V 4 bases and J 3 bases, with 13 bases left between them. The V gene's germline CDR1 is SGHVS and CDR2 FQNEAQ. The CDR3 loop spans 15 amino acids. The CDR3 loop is CASSSLEGFNQPQHF. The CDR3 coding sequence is TGTGCCAGCAGCTCCCTTGAGGGTTTCAATCAGCCCCAGCATTTT.

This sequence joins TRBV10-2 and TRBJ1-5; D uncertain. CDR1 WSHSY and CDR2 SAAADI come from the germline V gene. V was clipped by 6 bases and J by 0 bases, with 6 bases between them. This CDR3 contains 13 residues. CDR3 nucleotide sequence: TGCGCCAGCAGCGATTATAGCAATCAGCCCCAGCATTTT. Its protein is CASSDYSNQPQHF.

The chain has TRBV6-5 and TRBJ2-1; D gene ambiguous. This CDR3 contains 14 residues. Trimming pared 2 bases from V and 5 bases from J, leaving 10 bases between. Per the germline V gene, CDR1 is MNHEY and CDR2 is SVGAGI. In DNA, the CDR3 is TGTGCCAGCAGTTACCTCCTAGGACACAATGAGCAGTTCTTC. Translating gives CASSYLLGHNEQFF.

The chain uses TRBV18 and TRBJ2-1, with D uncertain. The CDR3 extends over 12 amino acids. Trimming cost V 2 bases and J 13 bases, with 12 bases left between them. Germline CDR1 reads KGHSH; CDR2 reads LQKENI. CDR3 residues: CASSPGWLGQFF. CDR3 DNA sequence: TGTGCCAGCTCACCAGGGTGGTTAGGTCAGTTCTTC.